This TCR beta chain was recorded in a study of CD8 T cells in Susac syndrome. RNA in amounts of about 0.5 to 1 ug was reverse transcribed with random hexamers. With immunoSEQ multiplex PCR, TCR beta CDR3 was amplified across 54 Vbeta and 13 Jbeta. One entry per CDR3 protein, called by TCRdb with MiXCR from the immunoSEQ multiplex PCR reads. The sample lists just over 150,000 distinct CDR3 sequences; 95% were seen once. Looked up from germline, CDR1 is LNHNV and CDR2 is YYDKDF (reference sequence). The CDR3 runs 12 residues. Trimming removed 0 bases at V and 8 bases at J, with 7 bases between. The T cells that were sequenced for TCR beta were CD8+ and CD4+ cells from blood.

Sequenced sample: CD8+ T cells from PBMCs. This chain joins TRBV15 and TRBJ1-2; D remains ambiguous. This TCR was recovered from a human donor with multiple sclerosis. The CDR3 DNA is TGTGCCACCAGCAGAGATCTGTACGGCTACACCTTC. Translation: CATSRDLYGYTF.